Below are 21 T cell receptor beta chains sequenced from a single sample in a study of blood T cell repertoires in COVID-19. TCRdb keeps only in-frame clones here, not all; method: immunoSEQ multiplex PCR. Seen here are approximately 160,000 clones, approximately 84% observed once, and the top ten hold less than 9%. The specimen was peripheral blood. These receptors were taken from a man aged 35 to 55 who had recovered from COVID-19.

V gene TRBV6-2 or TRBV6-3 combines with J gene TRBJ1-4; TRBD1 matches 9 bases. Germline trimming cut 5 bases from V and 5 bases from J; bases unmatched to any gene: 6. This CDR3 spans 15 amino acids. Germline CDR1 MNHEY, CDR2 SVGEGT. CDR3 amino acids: CASSRMTGGNEKLFF. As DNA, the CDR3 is TGTGCCAGCAGTCGTATGACAGGGGGAAATGAAAAACTGTTTTTT.

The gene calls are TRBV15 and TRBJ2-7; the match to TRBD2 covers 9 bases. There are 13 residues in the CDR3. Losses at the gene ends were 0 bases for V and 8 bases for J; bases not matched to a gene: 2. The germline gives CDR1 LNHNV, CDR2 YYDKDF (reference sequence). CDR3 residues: CATSRDGLAQQYF. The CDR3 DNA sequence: TGTGCCACCAGCAGAGATGGACTAGCGCAGCAGTACTTC.

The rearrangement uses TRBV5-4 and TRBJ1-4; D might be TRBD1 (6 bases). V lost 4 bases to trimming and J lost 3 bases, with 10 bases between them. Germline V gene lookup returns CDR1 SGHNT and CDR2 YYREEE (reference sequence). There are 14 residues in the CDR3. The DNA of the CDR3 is TGTGCCAGCAGCCAGACAGGACCTAATGAAAAACTGTTTTTT. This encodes CASSQTGPNEKLFF.

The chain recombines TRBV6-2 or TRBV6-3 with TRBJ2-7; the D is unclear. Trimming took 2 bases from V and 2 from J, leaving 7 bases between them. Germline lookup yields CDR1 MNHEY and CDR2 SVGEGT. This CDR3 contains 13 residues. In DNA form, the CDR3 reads TGTGCCAGCAGTTACGGGCAGACCTACGAGCAGTACTTC. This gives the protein CASSYGQTYEQYF.

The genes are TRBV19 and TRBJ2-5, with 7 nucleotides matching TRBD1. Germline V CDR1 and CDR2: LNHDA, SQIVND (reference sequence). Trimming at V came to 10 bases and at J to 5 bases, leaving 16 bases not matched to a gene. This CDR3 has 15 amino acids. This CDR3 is CATSKGPGGWETQYF. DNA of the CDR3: TGTGCCACCTCGAAGGGCCCAGGGGGTTGGGAGACCCAGTACTTC.

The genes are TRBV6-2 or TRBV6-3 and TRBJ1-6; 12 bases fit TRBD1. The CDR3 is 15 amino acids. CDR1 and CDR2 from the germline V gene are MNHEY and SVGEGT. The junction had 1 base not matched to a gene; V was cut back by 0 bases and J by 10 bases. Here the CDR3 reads CASSYSGTGGSPLHF. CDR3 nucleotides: TGTGCCAGCAGTTACTCCGGGACAGGGGGCTCACCCCTCCACTTT.

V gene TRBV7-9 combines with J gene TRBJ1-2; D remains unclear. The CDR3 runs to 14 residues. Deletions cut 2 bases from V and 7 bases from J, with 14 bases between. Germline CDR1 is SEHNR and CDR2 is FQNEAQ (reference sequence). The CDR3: CASSLLEAGGGYTF. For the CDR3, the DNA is TGTGCCAGCAGCTTATTGGAAGCCGGAGGTGGCTACACCTTC.

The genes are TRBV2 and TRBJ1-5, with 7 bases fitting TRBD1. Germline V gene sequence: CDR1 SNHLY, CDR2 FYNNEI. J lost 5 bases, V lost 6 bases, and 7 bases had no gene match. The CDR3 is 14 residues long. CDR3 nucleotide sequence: TGTGCCAGCAGAGGGGACAGTGCACATCAGCCCCAGCATTTT. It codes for CASRGDSAHQPQHF.

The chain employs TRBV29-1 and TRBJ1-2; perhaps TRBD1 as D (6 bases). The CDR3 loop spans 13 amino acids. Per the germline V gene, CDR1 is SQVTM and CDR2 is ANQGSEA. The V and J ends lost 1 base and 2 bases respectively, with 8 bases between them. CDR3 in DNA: TGCAGCGTTGAAGTGGACAGAAACTATGGCTACACCTTC. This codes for CSVEVDRNYGYTF. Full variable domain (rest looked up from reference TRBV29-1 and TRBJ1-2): SAVISQKPSRDICQRGTSLTIQCQVDSQVTMMFWYRQQPGQSLTLIATANQGSEATYESGFVIDKFPISRPNLTFSTLTVSNMSPEDSSIYLCSVEVDRNYGYTFGSGTRLTVV.

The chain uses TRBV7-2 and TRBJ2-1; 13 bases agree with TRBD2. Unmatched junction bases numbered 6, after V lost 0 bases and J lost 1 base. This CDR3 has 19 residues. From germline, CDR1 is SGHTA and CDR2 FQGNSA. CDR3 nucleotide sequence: TGTGCCAGCAGCTTAGCCCGACTAGCGGGGGGCCCATCCTACAATGAGCAGTTCTTC. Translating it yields CASSLARLAGGPSYNEQFF.

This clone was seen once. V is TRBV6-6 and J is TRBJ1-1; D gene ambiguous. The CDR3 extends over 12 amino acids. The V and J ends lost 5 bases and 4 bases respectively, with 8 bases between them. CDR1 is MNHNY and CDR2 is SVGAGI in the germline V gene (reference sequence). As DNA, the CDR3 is TGTGCCAGCAGTACCACAGTCACTGAAGCTTTCTTT. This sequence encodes CASSTTVTEAFF.

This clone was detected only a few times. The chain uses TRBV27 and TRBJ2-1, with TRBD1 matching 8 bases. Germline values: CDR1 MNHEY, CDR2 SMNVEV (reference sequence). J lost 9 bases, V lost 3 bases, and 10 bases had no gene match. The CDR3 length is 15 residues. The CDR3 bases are TGTGCCAGCAGTTTTCTGAGGACAGGGTACTCTGAGCAGTTCTTC. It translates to CASSFLRTGYSEQFF.

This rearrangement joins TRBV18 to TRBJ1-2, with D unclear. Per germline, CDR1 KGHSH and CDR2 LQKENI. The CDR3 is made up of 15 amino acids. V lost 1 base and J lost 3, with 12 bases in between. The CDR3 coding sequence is TGTGCCAGCTCACCACGACAACGCGGGGACTATGGCTACACCTTC. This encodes CASSPRQRGDYGYTF.

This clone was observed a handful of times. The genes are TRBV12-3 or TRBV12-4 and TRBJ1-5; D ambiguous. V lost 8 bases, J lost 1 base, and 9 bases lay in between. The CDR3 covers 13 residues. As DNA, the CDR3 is TGTGCCAGCCTGGCGGGGAGCAATCAGCCCCAGCATTTT. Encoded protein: CASLAGSNQPQHF.

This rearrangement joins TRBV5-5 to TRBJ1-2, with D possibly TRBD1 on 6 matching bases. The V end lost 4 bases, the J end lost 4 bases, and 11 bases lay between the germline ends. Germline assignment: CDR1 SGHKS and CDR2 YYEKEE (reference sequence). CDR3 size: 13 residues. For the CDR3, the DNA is TGTGCCAGCAGCGGACAGACATTCTATGGCTACACCTTC. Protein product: CASSGQTFYGYTF.

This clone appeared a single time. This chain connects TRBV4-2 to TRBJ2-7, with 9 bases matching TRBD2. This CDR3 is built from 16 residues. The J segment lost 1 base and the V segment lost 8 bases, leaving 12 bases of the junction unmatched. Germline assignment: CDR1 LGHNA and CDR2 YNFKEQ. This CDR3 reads CASSRAGAGGSYEQYF. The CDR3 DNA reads TGTGCCAGCTCCAGGGCTGGAGCGGGAGGTTCCTACGAGCAGTACTTC.

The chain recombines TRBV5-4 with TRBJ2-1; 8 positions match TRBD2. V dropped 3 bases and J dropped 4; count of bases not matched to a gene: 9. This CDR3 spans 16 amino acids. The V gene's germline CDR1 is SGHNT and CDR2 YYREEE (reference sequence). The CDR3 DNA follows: TGTGCCAGCAGCTGGAGCGGGAGCCTCAGATACAATGAGCAGTTCTTC. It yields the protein CASSWSGSLRYNEQFF.

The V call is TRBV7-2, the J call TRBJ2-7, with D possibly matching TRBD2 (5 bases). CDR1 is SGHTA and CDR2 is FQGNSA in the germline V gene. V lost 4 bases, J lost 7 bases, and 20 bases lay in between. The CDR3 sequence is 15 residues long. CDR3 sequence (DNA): TGTGCCAGCAGCTCCCGGGGTGGGCATATCCTGGAGCAGTACTTC. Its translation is CASSSRGGHILEQYF.

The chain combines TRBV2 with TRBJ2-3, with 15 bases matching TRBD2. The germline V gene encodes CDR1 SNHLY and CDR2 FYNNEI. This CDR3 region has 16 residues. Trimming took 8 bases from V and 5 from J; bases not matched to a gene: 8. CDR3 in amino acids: CASWGLAGGFGDTQYF. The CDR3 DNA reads TGTGCCAGCTGGGGACTAGCGGGGGGATTTGGAGATACGCAGTATTTT.

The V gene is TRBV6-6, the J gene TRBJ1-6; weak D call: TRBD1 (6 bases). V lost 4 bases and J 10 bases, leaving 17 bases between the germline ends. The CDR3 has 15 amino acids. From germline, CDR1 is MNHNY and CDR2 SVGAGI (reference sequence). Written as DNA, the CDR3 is TGTGCCAGCAGTTCCTTCCCAGGGGAAGAATCACCCCTCCACTTT. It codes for CASSSFPGEESPLHF.

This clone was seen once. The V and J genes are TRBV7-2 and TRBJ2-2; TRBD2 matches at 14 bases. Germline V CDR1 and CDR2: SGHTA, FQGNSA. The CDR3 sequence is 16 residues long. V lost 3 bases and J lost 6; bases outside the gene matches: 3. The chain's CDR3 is CASSFSTSGGAGELFF. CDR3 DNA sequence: TGTGCCAGCAGCTTTTCGACTAGCGGGGGGGCCGGGGAGCTGTTTTTT.